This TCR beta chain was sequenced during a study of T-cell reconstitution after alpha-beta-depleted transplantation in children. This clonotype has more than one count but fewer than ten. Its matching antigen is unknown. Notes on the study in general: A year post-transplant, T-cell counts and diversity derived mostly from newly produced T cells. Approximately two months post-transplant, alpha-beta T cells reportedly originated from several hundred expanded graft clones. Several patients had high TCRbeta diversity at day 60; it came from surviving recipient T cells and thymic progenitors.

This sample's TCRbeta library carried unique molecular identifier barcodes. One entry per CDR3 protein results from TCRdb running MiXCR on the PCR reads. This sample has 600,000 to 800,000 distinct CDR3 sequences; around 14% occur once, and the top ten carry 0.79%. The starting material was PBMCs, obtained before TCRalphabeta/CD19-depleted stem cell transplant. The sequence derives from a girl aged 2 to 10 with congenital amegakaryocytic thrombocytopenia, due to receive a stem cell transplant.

The CDR3 DNA reads as TGCGCCAGCAGCTTTGAGCGGATTAGCGGGAGGGCCGGGGGAGATACGCAGTATTTT. Translation: CASSFERISGRAGGDTQYF. This rearrangement joins TRBV5-1 to TRBJ2-3; 11 nucleotides agree with TRBD2. The germline V gene has CDR1 SGHRS and CDR2 YFSETQ. This CDR3 is 19 amino acids long. Unmatched junction bases numbered 16, after V lost 2 bases and J lost 5 bases.